This TCR beta chain appears in the sequencing data of a study of cytomegalovirus exposure and HLA in healthy donors (dated by TCRdb to the late 2010s). About the study as a whole: In an earlier analysis of some 550 of the donors, 276 Gb of sequence data and some 120 million unique TCR beta sequences from about 190 million T cells were reported. Approximately 300 gigabases of sequencing data and around 88 million unique TCR sequences made up an early release that covered roughly 670 HLA-typed donors. The genetic ancestry cluster associated with self-reported Caucasian donors included around four fifths of the roughly 400 genotyped donors. The study aimed to test whether cataloging public T cell receptors could reveal signatures of past pathogen exposure. The T cell repertoires of 666 subjects were profiled by immunosequencing and related to cytomegalovirus serostatus. Along with the roughly 670-subject first cohort, a separate validation cohort of some 130 different subjects was used. High-throughput TCR immunosequencing, statistical association of individual TCRs with disease status, and machine learning were combined to predict cytomegalovirus infection status. In a later analysis, previously published TCR beta repertoires from fewer than 750 donors were re-analyzed and high-resolution HLA genotyping was added so that TCR occurrence patterns could be studied. The later analysis used no new phenotypic data to find candidate immune exposures, relying instead on TCR beta sequences and their occurrence across donors. An earlier analysis of approximately 640 of the donors applied high-throughput TCR beta sequencing to assess whether each TCR beta V gene segment acted as functional or pseudogenic. Donor age, sex, ethnicity and CMV serostatus were compiled together with the repertoire data. A later genetic analysis took genome-wide SNP genotypes for 398 of the 666 donors and used that subset as a discovery cohort. All discovery cohort repertoires had been generated on a single sequencing platform. HLA typing included class I and class II loci at four-digit resolution. The number of donors typed differed by locus, with 629-630 for A, B, C, DRB1 and DQB1, around 520 for DQA1, 600 to 610 for DPA1, and some 470 for DPB1. Roughly 5 DR-DQ haplotypes were handled as single units for association and clustering because linkage in the cohort was strong. Across 300 to 500 genotyped donors of the cohort, an average of about 240,000 unique TCR beta nucleotide sequences per donor were sequenced, and roughly a sixth of those sequences were non-productive. General findings and caveats noted by the study authors: In a later analysis, HLA-associated TCR beta chains showed more clonal expansion and lower generation probabilities than non-associated chains that were equally common. An earlier analysis of several hundred of the donors showed that most TCR beta V segments appeared in productive rearrangements either about 87% or about 30% of the time, which broadly matched IMGT annotations. Presence/absence analyses assumed roughly uniform sequencing depth across donors, an assumption that may not hold. In a later analysis, the rate of TCR association differed among HLA loci, with DRB1 alleles having the most associated TCRs and HLA-C alleles having the fewest. The cohort was sequenced for TCR beta chains only, and without alpha or paired-chain data the features that could be detected were limited. A later analysis associated 17,000 or so TCR beta sequences with specific HLA alleles at a false discovery rate of 0.05. A further reported finding was that TCR beta sequences accurately predicted the HLA-A and HLA-B alleles for most subjects in the first cohort. For the cohort, immune exposure information was limited to CMV serostatus. A cluster of highly shared sequence variants was judged likely to be a technical artifact of the sequencing pipeline. Cytomegalovirus status was reported to be diagnosed by the classifier with high specificity and sensitivity in both the original and validation cohorts. Correlated functional status among segregating V segments might reflect linkage disequilibrium, but an unknown experimental factor could not be ruled out. Because counts were too low, some 17 rarely observed V segments, including chromosome 9 orphons, were excluded from the earlier analysis of a few hundred of the donors. In vitro tests confirmed that a few of the cytomegalovirus-associated TCR beta chains recognize cytomegalovirus antigens. Several of the top co-occurrence clusters appeared to be linked to parvovirus B19, influenza, CMV and Epstein-Barr virus, according to a later analysis. Across donors, most TCR sequences were observed very rarely, whereas some public TCRs were present in many individuals. Some IMGT-functional V segments, including TRBV6-2 and TRBV6-3, could not be told apart with the 87-base-pair reads, so those segments were excluded. Because HLA typing was missing for some donors at each locus, association tests included only the typed subset. The authors suggested that the approach could potentially be generalized to other disease states and immunological phenotypes. Strong co-occurrence of HLA alleles, especially DR and DQ, made assigning TCR associations to individual alleles difficult. In a later genetic analysis, fewer N-insertions in productive TCRs were reported among donors in an Asian-associated ancestry cluster than the roughly 640-donor mean. According to a later analysis, most CMV-associated TCR beta chains appeared to be HLA-restricted, and the HLA associations seemed to be driven largely by CMV exposure. In the study, some 160 TCR beta chains were listed as associated with cytomegalovirus. In a later genetic analysis, a missense DCLRE1C variant was associated with V-gene and J-gene trimming of TCR beta chains, and the association was replicated in an independent cohort.

V is cut back by 4 bases and J by 4 bases, with 7 bases in the junction unmatched. The CDR3 runs 16 residues from the cysteine to the phenylalanine. The kept DNA is CDR3 alone, 48 bases in frame from the first base. The germline V gene specifies SNHLY as CDR1 and FYNNEI as CDR2. Comments on this clone: Its antigen specificity is not known. No per-base quality is available; no much larger clone lies one base away.

Libraries were prepared through the immunoSEQ multiplex PCR assay. A mixture of 60 forward primers for TCR Vbeta segments and 13 reverse primers for TCR Jbeta segments was used in the multiplex PCR. The CDR3 region of rearranged TCR beta genes was amplified from genomic DNA with a multiplex PCR assay. Amplified TCR beta libraries were sequenced as 87-base-pair reads on the Illumina HiSeq System. In the source study's methods: In a later analysis, some 80 million unique TCR beta chains were counted across the 666 repertoires, and around 10 million of these chains were shared by at least two donors. Raw reads were error-corrected and collapsed into unique sequences with a nearest-neighbor algorithm that merged closely related sequences to remove PCR and sequencing errors. CDR3 sequences were aligned to IMGT reference sequences to assign V, D and J gene segments. For a sequence to be retained, at least a six-nucleotide match to both a V gene segment and a J gene segment was required. A rearrangement was called productive if the CDR3 had no stop codons and remained in frame with V and J, and every other rearrangement was called non-productive. CDR3 was defined by IMGT convention, running from the second conserved V-encoded cysteine to the conserved J-encoded phenylalanine. Sequences without an unambiguous match to a single V gene segment were excluded from the earlier analysis of a few hundred of the donors. An earlier analysis of fewer than 650 of the donors classified V segments as functional when productive rearrangements were above 56.7% and as segregating when the standard deviation between donors was above 5%. A statistical classification framework was developed to diagnose cytomegalovirus status using the catalog of TCR beta chain sequences. V and J gene assignment, in a later analysis, came from comparing TCR nucleotide sequences with IMGT/GENE-DB human TR gene sequences. A later analysis assigned CDR3 sequences and most-parsimonious VDJ recombination scenarios with the TCRdist pipeline. In a later analysis, each TCR beta chain was defined by its CDR3 amino acid sequence together with its V-gene family, and reads lacking a unique V-gene family were excluded. A later analysis removed several hundred highly shared, low-generation-probability nucleotide sequences to deal with suspected cross-contamination and a sequencing artifact. In a later analysis, a clonal expansion index for each public chain was calculated from normalized within-repertoire ranks of inferred template counts. In a later analysis, generation probabilities were computed with a VDJ recombination model fitted to out-of-frame rearrangements, and the resulting probabilities were checked against IGoR. In a later analysis, TCR-TCR, TCR-HLA and TCR-CMV co-occurrence was scored with hypergeometric tests, and a repertoire-size bias correction was applied to TCR pairs. False discovery rates were estimated in a later analysis by permuting HLA or CMV assignments 20 times. In a later analysis, co-occurring TCRs were grouped using DBSCAN, and TCRdist sequence similarity was added for clustering within HLA-allele-positive subsets. Repertoires with fewer than 30,000 or more than 120,000 public chains were left out of co-occurrence clustering, as were five repertoires with anomalous nucleotide sharing. Held by TCRdb, this immuneACCESS table contains in-frame sequences only and omits some clones. Under half of the omission traces to an unresolved V gene where checked; the cause of the rest is unknown. Clone size and V and J calls were adopted from that table, with D and trimming inferred from the DNA. The sample table shows some 100,000 clones, and roughly 77% are seen once. The top ten constitute about 4% of the sample.

The cohort comprised around 690 healthy bone marrow donors. All cohort members were sampled while nominally healthy, although unrecorded immune exposures were likely present. The donor tested CMV seropositive and was one of the 289 seropositive cohort members. Every donor gave a peripheral blood sample, and the peripheral blood mononuclear cells from that sample were used for TCR beta sequencing. The Qiagen DNeasy Blood Extraction Kit was used to extract genomic DNA from the blood cell samples. The TCR sequence derives from a woman between 50 and 59 years old in good health and CMV-seropositive. The specimen sequenced was PBMCs. Recombination joined TRBV2 with TRBJ2-3, and TRBD1 aligns with 11 junction nucleotides. The CDR3 corresponds to CASSGGWDRGADTQYF. The DNA sequence follows: TGTGCCAGCAGTGGGGGGTGGGACAGGGGGGCAGATACGCAGTATTTT.